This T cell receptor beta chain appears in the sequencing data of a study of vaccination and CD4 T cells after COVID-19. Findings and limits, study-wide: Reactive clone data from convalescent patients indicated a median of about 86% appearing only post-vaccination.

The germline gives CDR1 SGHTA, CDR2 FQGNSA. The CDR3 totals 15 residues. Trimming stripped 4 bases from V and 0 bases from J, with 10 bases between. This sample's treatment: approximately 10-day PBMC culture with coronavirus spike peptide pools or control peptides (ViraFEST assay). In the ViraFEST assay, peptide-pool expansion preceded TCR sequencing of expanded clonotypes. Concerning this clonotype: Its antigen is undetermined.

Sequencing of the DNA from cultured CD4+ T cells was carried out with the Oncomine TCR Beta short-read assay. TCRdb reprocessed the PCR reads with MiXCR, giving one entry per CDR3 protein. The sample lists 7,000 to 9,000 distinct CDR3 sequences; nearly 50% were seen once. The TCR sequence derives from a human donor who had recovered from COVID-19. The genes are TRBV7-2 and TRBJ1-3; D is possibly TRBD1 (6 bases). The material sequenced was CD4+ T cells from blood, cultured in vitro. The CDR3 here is CASSSDSRSGNTIYF. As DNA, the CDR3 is TGTGCCAGCAGCTCGGACAGCCGCTCTGGAAACACCATATATTTT. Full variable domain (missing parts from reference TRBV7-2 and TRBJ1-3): GAGVSQSPSNKVTEKGKDVELRCDPISGHTALYWYRQSLGQGLEFLIYFQGNSAPDKSGLPSDRFSAERTGGSVSTLTIQRTQQEDSAVYLCASSSDSRSGNTIYFGEGSWLTVV.